The entry that follows covers one T cell receptor (beta chain) sequence. What it recognizes is unknown. These data come from a study of cytomegalovirus exposure and HLA in healthy donors. Regarding the study as a whole: V- and J-gene trimming of TCR beta was linked (in a later analysis) to a missense DCLRE1C variant.

Donors sampled were nominally healthy, though unrecorded immune exposures were likely. PCR was performed using 60 Vbeta and 13 Jbeta primers. Clones were read by immunoSEQ multiplex PCR, and TCRdb kept only the in-frame ones, dropping some. The repertoire holds some 250,000 clones, with around 81% as singletons. The CDR3 is 20 amino acids. V was clipped by 1 base and J by 0 bases, with 25 bases between them. Germline V CDR1 and CDR2: SGHRS, YFSETQ. The receptor's source is a woman aged 60-75 years in good health and CMV-seropositive. The chain carries TRBV5-1 and TRBJ1-1; tentatively, D is TRBD1 (6 bases). Sequenced: PBMCs. For the CDR3, the DNA is TGCGCCAGCAGCTTGACACCTCCAGGGGCGGGTTTCATCATGAACACTGAAGCTTTCTTT. Translated, it gives CASSLTPPGAGFIMNTEAFF.